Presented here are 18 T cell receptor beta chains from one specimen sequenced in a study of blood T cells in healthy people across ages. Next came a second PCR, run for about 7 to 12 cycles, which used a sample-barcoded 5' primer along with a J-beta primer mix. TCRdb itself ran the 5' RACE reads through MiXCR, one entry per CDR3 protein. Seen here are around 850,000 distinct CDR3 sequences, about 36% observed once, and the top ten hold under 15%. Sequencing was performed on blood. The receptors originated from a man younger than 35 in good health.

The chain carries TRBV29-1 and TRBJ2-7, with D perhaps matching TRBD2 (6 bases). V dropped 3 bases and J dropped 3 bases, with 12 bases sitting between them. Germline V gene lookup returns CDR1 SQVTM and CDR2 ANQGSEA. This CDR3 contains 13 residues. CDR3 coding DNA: TGCAGCGTTGAGGGGCGGGACCGCTACGAGCAGTACTTC. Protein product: CSVEGRDRYEQYF.

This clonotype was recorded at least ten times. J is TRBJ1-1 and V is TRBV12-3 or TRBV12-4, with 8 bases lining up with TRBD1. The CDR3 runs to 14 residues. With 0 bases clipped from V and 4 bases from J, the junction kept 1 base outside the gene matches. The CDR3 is CASSLADRVTEAFF. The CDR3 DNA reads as TGTGCCAGCAGTTTAGCGGACAGGGTCACTGAAGCTTTCTTT.

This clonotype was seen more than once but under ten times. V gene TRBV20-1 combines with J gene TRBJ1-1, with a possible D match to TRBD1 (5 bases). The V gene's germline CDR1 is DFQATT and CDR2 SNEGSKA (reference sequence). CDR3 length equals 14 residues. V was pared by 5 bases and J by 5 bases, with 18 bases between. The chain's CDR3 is CSALLGPGRTEAFF. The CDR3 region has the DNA TGCAGTGCTCTTCTTGGGCCAGGGAGGACTGAAGCTTTCTTT.

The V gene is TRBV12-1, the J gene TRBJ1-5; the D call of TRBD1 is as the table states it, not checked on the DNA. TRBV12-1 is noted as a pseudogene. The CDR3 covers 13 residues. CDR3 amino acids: CLFRGESNQPQHF. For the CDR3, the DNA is TGTTTGTTCCGGGGGGAGAGCAATCAGCCCCAGCATTTT.

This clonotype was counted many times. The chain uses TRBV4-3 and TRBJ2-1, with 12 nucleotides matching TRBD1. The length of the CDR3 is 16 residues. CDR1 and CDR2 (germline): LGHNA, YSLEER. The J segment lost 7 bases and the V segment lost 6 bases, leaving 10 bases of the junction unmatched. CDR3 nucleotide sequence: TGCGCCAGCAGTTCCGGGACAGGGGGCGATCGGAATGAGCAGTTCTTC. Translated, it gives CASSSGTGGDRNEQFF.

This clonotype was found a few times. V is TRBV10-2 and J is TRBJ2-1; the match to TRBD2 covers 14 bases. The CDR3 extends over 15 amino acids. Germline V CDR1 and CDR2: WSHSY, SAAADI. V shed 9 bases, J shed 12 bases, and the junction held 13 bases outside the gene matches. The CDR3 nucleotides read TGCGCCAGTATAAAAGCAGGGACTAGCGGGGGCCCGCAGTTCTTC. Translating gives CASIKAGTSGGPQFF.

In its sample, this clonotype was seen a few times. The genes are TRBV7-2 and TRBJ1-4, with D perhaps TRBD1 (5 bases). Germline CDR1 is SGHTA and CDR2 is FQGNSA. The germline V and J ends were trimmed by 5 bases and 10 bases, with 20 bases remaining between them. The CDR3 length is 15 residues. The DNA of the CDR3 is TGTGCCAGCAGCCCAGGGATGGTAAAGGTGGGAAAACTGTTTTTT. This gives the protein CASSPGMVKVGKLFF.

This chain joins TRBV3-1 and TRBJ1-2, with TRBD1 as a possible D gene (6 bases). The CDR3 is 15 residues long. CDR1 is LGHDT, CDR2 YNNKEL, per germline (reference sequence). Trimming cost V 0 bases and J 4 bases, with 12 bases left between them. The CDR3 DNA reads TGTGCCAGCAGCCAAGAGGACAGCACGCCCTATGGCTACACCTTC. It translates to CASSQEDSTPYGYTF.

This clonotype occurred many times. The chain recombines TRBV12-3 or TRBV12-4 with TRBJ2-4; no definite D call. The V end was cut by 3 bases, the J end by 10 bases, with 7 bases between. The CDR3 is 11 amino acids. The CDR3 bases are TGTGCCAGCAGTTTGTCGGAAATTCAGTACTTC. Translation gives CASSLSEIQYF.

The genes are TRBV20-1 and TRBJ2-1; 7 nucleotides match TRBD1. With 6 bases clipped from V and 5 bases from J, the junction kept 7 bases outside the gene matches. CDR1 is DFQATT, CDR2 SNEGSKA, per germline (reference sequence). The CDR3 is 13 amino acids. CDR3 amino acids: CSADRQGHNEQFF. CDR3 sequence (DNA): TGCAGTGCAGACAGACAGGGCCACAATGAGCAGTTCTTC.

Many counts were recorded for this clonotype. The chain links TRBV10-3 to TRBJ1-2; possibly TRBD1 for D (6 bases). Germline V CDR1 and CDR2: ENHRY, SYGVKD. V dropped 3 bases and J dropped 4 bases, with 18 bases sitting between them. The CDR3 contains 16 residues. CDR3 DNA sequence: TGTGCCATCAGTGATCAGCAGGGGCCTTCTGGCTATGGCTACACCTTC. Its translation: CAISDQQGPSGYGYTF.

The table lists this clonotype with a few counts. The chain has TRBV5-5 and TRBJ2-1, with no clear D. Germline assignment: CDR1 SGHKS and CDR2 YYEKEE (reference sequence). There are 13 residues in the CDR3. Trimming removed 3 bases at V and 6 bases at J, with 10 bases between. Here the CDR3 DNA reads TGTGCCAGCAGCTCCCCATCGGTCAATGAGCAGTTCTTC. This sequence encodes CASSSPSVNEQFF.

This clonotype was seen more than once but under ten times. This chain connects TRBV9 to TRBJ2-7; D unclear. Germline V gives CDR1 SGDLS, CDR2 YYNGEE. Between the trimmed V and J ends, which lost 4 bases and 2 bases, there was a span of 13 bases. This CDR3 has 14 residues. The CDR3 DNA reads TGTGCCAGCAGCCCTATTCAGAAAACCTACGAGCAGTACTTC. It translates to CASSPIQKTYEQYF.

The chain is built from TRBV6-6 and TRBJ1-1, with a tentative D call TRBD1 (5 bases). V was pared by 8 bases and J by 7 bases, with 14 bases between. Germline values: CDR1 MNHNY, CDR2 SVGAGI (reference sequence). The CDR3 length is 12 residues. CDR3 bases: TGTGCCAGCGGATCTTCGGGGGGTGAAGCTTTCTTT. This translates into CASGSSGGEAFF.

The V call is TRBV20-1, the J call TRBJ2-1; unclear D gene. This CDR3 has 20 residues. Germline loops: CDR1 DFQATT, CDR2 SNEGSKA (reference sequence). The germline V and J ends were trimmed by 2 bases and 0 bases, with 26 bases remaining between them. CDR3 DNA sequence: TGCAGTGCTAGACGCGGAGCGACCCCCTACGTCCTAAGCTCCTACAATGAGCAGTTCTTC. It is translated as CSARRGATPYVLSSYNEQFF.

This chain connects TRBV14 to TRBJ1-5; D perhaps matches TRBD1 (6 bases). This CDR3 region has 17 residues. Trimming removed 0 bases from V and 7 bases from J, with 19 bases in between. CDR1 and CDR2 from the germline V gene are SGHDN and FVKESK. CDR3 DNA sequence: TGTGCCAGCAGCCAAGATCGTTTATGGGGGCGGGAACAGCCCCAGCATTTT. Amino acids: CASSQDRLWGREQPQHF.

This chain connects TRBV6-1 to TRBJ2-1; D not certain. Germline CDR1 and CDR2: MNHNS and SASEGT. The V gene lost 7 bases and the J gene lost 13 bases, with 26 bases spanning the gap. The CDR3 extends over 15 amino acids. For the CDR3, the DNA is TGTGCCAGCACCCCGGGCGAGTATGTTGGAGAGACCCAGTTCTTC. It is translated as CASTPGEYVGETQFF.

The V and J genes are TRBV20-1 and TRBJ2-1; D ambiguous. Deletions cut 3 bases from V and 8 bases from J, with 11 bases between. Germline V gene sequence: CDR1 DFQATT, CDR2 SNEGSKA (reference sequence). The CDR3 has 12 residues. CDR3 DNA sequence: TGCAGTGCTAGGGATGGCCCGCATGAGCAGTTCTTC. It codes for CSARDGPHEQFF.